This is a list of T cell receptor beta chains from one sample in a study of Ad26.COV2.S vaccination and SARS-CoV-2 variants. Clones were read by immunoSEQ multiplex PCR, and TCRdb kept only the in-frame ones, dropping some. The repertoire includes around 400,000 clones, around 82% of them detected once, and about 7.1% sits in the top ten. The sequencing here drew on peripheral blood, taken in a trial of Ad26.COV2.S vaccine versus placebo. These receptors originate from a person between 18 and 60 years old who received the Ad26.COV2.S COVID-19 vaccine or a placebo. Both conserved end residues are part of each CDR3. A D gene is named only where the DNA matches it firmly. Size is stated for part of the rows, as once, few or many counts, or as a class when the clone is expanded.

V	J	D	size	CDR3	DNA
TRBV9	TRBJ1-1	.	.	CASSAPGNTEAFF	TGTGCCAGCAGCGCCCCAGGGAACACTGAAGCTTTCTTT
TRBV10-3	TRBJ1-5	.	.	CAISSETPDQPQHF	TGTGCCATCAGCAGTGAGACACCGGATCAGCCCCAGCATTTT
TRBV10-3	TRBJ2-4	.	.	CAISESMGIAKNIQYF	TGTGCCATCAGTGAGTCGATGGGCATAGCCAAAAACATTCAGTACTTC
TRBV5-6	TRBJ1-2	.	.	CASSPIMWGRVEHGYTF	TGTGCCAGCAGCCCGATTATGTGGGGCCGGGTAGAACATGGCTACACCTTC
TRBV10-3	TRBJ1-2	.	.	CAISGGKLGALAQNYGYTF	TGTGCCATCAGTGGGGGAAAATTGGGGGCCTTGGCCCAAAACTATGGCTACACCTTC
TRBV5-1	TRBJ1-2	TRBD1	.	CASSLMQGADGYTF	TGCGCCAGCAGCTTGATGCAGGGGGCGGATGGCTACACCTTC
TRBV18	TRBJ1-2	.	.	CASSPPGTARSYTF	TGTGCCAGCTCACCACCGGGGACGGCACGAAGCTACACCTTC
TRBV24-1	TRBJ1-2	.	once	CATGGNNYGYTF	TGTGCCACCGGGGGGAATAACTATGGCTACACCTTC
TRBV5-1	TRBJ2-7	.	.	CASSSFPGVYEQYF	TGCGCCAGCAGCTCCTTCCCAGGGGTGTACGAGCAGTACTTC
TRBV7-6	TRBJ2-2	.	.	CASSLAPPASGELFF	TGTGCCAGCAGCTTAGCGCCCCCTGCGTCCGGGGAGCTGTTTTTT
TRBV5-1	TRBJ2-1	TRBD2	.	CASSRLSGSSYNEQFF	TGCGCCAGCAGCCGCCTTAGCGGGAGCTCCTACAATGAGCAGTTCTTC
TRBV12-3/TRBV12-4	TRBJ2-7	.	.	CASSRDSSYEQYF	TGTGCCAGCAGTCGAGACAGCTCCTACGAGCAGTACTTC
TRBV4-2	TRBJ2-7	TRBD2	.	CASSQALAVSYEQYF	TGTGCCAGCAGCCAAGCGCTAGCGGTCTCCTACGAGCAGTACTTC
TRBV3-1/TRBV3-2	TRBJ1-2	.	.	CASSQGQGSNYGYTF	TGTGCCAGCAGCCAAGGCCAGGGATCTAACTATGGCTACACCTTC
TRBV11-2	TRBJ1-1	.	.	CASSSYSTLEAFF	TGTGCCAGCAGCTCTTACAGCACCCTTGAAGCTTTCTTT
TRBV7-2	TRBJ2-2	.	.	CASSGSGLNTGELFF	TGTGCCAGCAGCGGAAGCGGGCTGAACACCGGGGAGCTGTTTTTT
TRBV27	TRBJ2-1	TRBD1	few	CASSFLWGTEDNEQFF	TGTGCCAGCAGTTTTCTTTGGGGGACAGAGGACAATGAGCAGTTCTTC
TRBV30	TRBJ2-7	TRBD1	.	CAWDRGLYEQYF	TGTGCCTGGGACAGGGGCCTCTACGAGCAGTACTTC